These 12 T cell receptor beta chains share one sample of origin, sequenced in a study of response to subunit inactivated influenza vaccine. TCRdb used MiXCR to reprocess the RT-PCR reads, holding one entry per CDR3 protein. The table lists fewer than 600,000 distinct CDR3 sequences, less than 7.5% of them singletons. The sequencing here drew on PBMCs from blood, taken approximately 25 months after vaccination. Receptors were obtained from a man between 50 and 70 years old who received an inactivated influenza vaccine.

This chain uses TRBV7-9 with TRBJ1-2; 7 bases fit TRBD1. Trimming took 5 bases from V and 1 from J; bases not matched to a gene: 10. Germline lookup yields CDR1 SEHNR and CDR2 FQNEAQ (reference sequence). CDR3 length: 16 residues. CDR3 bases: TGTGCCAGCAGCCCAAGCGGACAGGAGAATAACTATGGCTACACCTTC. Translation: CASSPSGQENNYGYTF.

This chain joins TRBV19 and TRBJ2-3; 10 bases agree with TRBD2. CDR1 is LNHDA, CDR2 SQIVND, per germline (reference sequence). V shed 4 bases and J 0 bases; nucleotides not matched to a gene: 13. The CDR3 spans 19 residues. This CDR3 reads CASSTPGSGGALSTDTQYF. Here the CDR3 DNA reads TGTGCCAGTAGTACCCCTGGGAGCGGGGGGGCTCTTAGCACAGATACGCAGTATTTT. The full variable domain, in which reference TRBV19 and TRBJ2-3 provide the parts outside the CDR3, is DGGITQSPKYLFRKEGQNVTLSCEQNLNHDAMYWYRQDPGQGLRLIYYSQIVNDFQKGDIAEGYSVSREKKESFPLTVTSAQKNPTAFYLCASSTPGSGGALSTDTQYFGPGTRLTVL.

Many counts were recorded for this clonotype. The chain combines TRBV27 with TRBJ2-2, with a tentative D call TRBD1 (6 bases). This CDR3 spans 16 amino acids. Germline CDR1 MNHEY, CDR2 SMNVEV (reference sequence). V shed 6 bases and J shed 2 bases, with 16 bases lying between them. The CDR3 nucleotides read TGTGCCAGCAGCCATAACAGGGCTCTTAACACCGGGGAGCTGTTTTTT. Its protein is CASSHNRALNTGELFF.

The chain couples TRBV7-9 to TRBJ2-1; D ambiguous. The V end lost 8 bases, the J end lost 6 bases, and 14 bases lay between the germline ends. Germline V gives CDR1 SEHNR, CDR2 FQNEAQ (reference sequence). The CDR3 runs 13 residues. This CDR3 is CASAPYGFNEQFF. Written as DNA, the CDR3 is TGTGCCAGCGCGCCTTATGGGTTCAATGAGCAGTTCTTC.

This clonotype came up many times. V is TRBV24-1 and J is TRBJ2-3, with TRBD1 identical over 7 bases. Germline-derived CDR1 and CDR2 are KGHDR and SFDVKD. V shed 7 bases and J 0 bases; nucleotides not matched to a gene: 3. This CDR3 has 14 residues. The CDR3 protein is CATRGTASTDTQYF. The CDR3, as DNA: TGTGCCACCAGAGGGACAGCTAGCACAGATACGCAGTATTTT.

The sample holds many counts of this clonotype. V and J are TRBV3-1 and TRBJ1-1, with 9 bases lining up with TRBD1. This CDR3 region has 16 residues. From germline, CDR1 is LGHDT and CDR2 YNNKEL (reference sequence). V shed 4 bases and J 4 bases; nucleotides not matched to a gene: 10. CDR3 in amino acids: CASSPGTGQRGTEAFF. The CDR3 bases are TGTGCCAGCAGCCCCGGGACAGGGCAGAGGGGCACTGAAGCTTTCTTT.

In its sample, this clonotype was seen many times. The V and J genes are TRBV12-3 or TRBV12-4 and TRBJ2-3; weak D call: TRBD2 (5 bases). Trimming removed 5 bases from V and 6 bases from J, with 15 bases in between. The CDR3 contains 14 residues. For the CDR3, the DNA is TGTGCCAGCAGTCCGGGTCGGAAGCGGGATACGCAGTATTTT. Encoded protein: CASSPGRKRDTQYF.

This clonotype was observed many times. The genes are TRBV28 and TRBJ1-1, with D hard to call. The CDR3 consists of 11 residues. CDR1 is MDHEN, CDR2 SYDVKM, per germline. V was shortened by 6 bases and J by 7 bases, with 9 bases between the two germline ends. The CDR3 bases are TGTGCCAGCAGCTTTCGGGATGAAGCTTTCTTT. This gives the protein CASSFRDEAFF.

This clonotype was seen a few times. V usage is TRBV14 and J usage is TRBJ2-4; 7 bases agree with TRBD2. Germline V CDR1 and CDR2: SGHDN, FVKESK. Germline trimming cut 4 bases from V and 8 bases from J; bases unmatched to any gene: 11. The CDR3 is 15 residues long. CDR3 sequence: CASSRKGLAEDIQYF. Here the CDR3 DNA reads TGTGCCAGCAGCCGGAAAGGCCTAGCGGAAGACATTCAGTACTTC.

The V and J genes are TRBV20-1 and TRBJ2-7; 13 positions agree with TRBD2. This CDR3 is built from 14 residues. With 5 bases clipped from V and 5 bases from J, the junction kept 6 bases outside the gene matches. Germline V lookup: CDR1 DFQATT, CDR2 SNEGSKA (reference sequence). The CDR3 coding sequence is TGCAGTGCTGATGCAGGACTAGCGGGAGACGAGCAGTACTTC. Translated, it gives CSADAGLAGDEQYF.

This clonotype was detected many times. The J gene is TRBJ2-1, the V gene TRBV6-2 or TRBV6-3; 8 positions agree with TRBD2. Per the germline V gene, CDR1 is MNHEY and CDR2 is SVGEGT. The V and J ends lost 2 bases and 7 bases, in that order; junction bases with no gene match: 13. This CDR3 is built from 17 residues. The CDR3 protein is CASSYPARGGGRNEQFF. In nucleotides, the CDR3 is TGTGCCAGCAGTTACCCCGCGAGGGGCGGGGGGCGTAATGAGCAGTTCTTC.

Only a few counts were recorded for this clonotype. The CDR3 nucleotides read TGCGCCAGCAGTGGTGGCCGTCAGTTGGTCGCCCAGTACTTC. Its translation is CASSGGRQLVAQYF. The V and J genes are TRBV10-2 and TRBJ2-5; D is uncertain. Between the trimmed V and J ends, which lost 4 bases and 9 bases, there was a span of 18 bases. The CDR3 spans 14 residues. Germline lookup yields CDR1 WSHSY and CDR2 SAAADI.